A single sample is the source of the 31 T cell receptor beta chains below, sequenced in a study of T cells after yellow fever vaccination (dated by TCRdb to between 2018 and 2021). The sample's treatment or condition label, decoded: live attenuated yellow fever vaccine strain. Library creation used 5' RACE. Sequencing relied on an Illumina NovaSeq 6000. The raw public reads went through TCRdb reprocessing: fastp at Q25, MiXCR clone calling, in-frame beta chains kept. Under each unique CDR3 protein, matching rows form one entry showing the most common genes and DNA. The sample table holds about 340,000 distinct CDR3 sequences, of which about 12% were seen once. The ten largest clonotypes hold 3.2% of the sample. Sequencing was performed on CD4+ T cells sorted from PBMCs, taken 15 days after the yellow fever booster vaccination. Source of these receptors: a man aged 18 to 29 who received the YFV17D yellow fever vaccine.

This clonotype was counted a few times. The gene calls are TRBV4-2 and TRBJ2-1; maybe TRBD2 (7 bases). CDR3 length: 17 residues. CDR1 and CDR2 (germline): LGHNA, YNFKEQ. V was cut by 0 bases and J by 8 bases, with 20 bases left in between. The CDR3 bases are TGTGCCAGCAGCCAAGATAACAGAGAGGGGGGGTGGGATGAGCAGTTCTTC. It yields the protein CASSQDNREGGWDEQFF.

This clonotype was detected a few times. The chain has TRBV3-1 and TRBJ2-1; D not resolved. The CDR3 has 13 residues. Germline V gene sequence: CDR1 LGHDT, CDR2 YNNKEL (reference sequence). Trimming removed 2 bases from V and 0 bases from J, with 2 bases in between. The CDR3 loop is CASSQTSYNEQFF. The CDR3 bases are TGTGCCAGCAGCCAAACCTCCTACAATGAGCAGTTCTTC.

The chain carries TRBV7-2 and TRBJ1-6, with 7 bases matching TRBD1. J lost 10 bases, V lost 5 bases, and 8 bases had no gene match. Germline assignment: CDR1 SGHTA and CDR2 FQGNSA. The CDR3 spans 14 residues. As DNA, the CDR3 is TGTGCCAGCAGCGATCAGGGGGTGTCCTCACCCCTCCACTTT. It translates to CASSDQGVSSPLHF.

This chain connects TRBV19 to TRBJ2-3; possibly TRBD1 for D (5 bases). V gave up 5 bases and J gave up 1 base, with 16 bases separating them. CDR1 and CDR2 from the germline V gene are LNHDA and SQIVND (reference sequence). The CDR3 extends over 16 amino acids. The CDR3 region has the DNA TGTGCCAGTAGTCCCATTGGGGCAATCGGCACAGATACGCAGTATTTT. Protein: CASSPIGAIGTDTQYF.

This clonotype was seen just once. V usage is TRBV7-9 and J usage is TRBJ1-1, with D unresolved. The ends were cut back, 4 bases at V and 6 bases at J, with 9 bases in the middle. CDR1 and CDR2 from the germline V gene are SEHNR and FQNEAQ (reference sequence). The CDR3 is made up of 12 amino acids. The CDR3 DNA reads as TGTGCCAGCAGCTGGACCGGACCTGAAGCTTTCTTT. This codes for CASSWTGPEAFF.

The rearrangement links TRBV20-1 to TRBJ2-7, with a weak D call TRBD1 (5 bases). Germline V gene lookup returns CDR1 DFQATT and CDR2 SNEGSKA (reference sequence). The length of the CDR3 is 12 residues. Deletions cut 6 bases from V and 0 bases from J, with 9 bases between. The chain's CDR3 is CSALTDSYEQYF. The CDR3 nucleotides are TGCAGTGCCCTGACAGACTCCTACGAGCAGTACTTC.

V is TRBV12-3 or TRBV12-4 and J is TRBJ2-3, with 10 bases that match TRBD1. The V gene end was trimmed by 3 bases and the J gene end by 2 bases; junction bases not matched to a gene: 11. The CDR3 loop spans 18 amino acids. The DNA of the CDR3 is TGTGCCAGCAGTTTGAGTTGGGGAGACAGGGGGCCCACAGATACGCAGTATTTT. Translated, it gives CASSLSWGDRGPTDTQYF.

This clonotype was counted only a few times. V usage is TRBV12-3 or TRBV12-4 and J usage is TRBJ1-1, with D uncertain. V was shortened by 7 bases and J by 3 bases, with 9 bases between the two germline ends. The length of the CDR3 is 12 residues. The CDR3 coding sequence is TGTGCCAGCAACCTTGGAGACACTGAAGCTTTCTTT. This encodes CASNLGDTEAFF.

There are many counts of this clonotype. The chain couples TRBV7-9 to TRBJ2-5, with TRBD2 matching 7 bases. Trimming cost V 1 base and J 2 bases; bases outside gene matches: 4. CDR3 length: 15 residues. Per germline, CDR1 SEHNR and CDR2 FQNEAQ (reference sequence). CDR3 amino acids: CASSLVMGGQETQYF. The DNA for the CDR3 is TGTGCCAGCAGCTTAGTGATGGGGGGGCAAGAGACCCAGTACTTC.

The sample holds a few counts of this clonotype. The gene calls are TRBV27 and TRBJ2-1; D is perhaps TRBD1 or TRBD2 (5 bases each). The CDR3 spans 13 residues. V lost 3 bases and J 9 bases, leaving 12 bases between the germline ends. Germline-derived CDR1 and CDR2 are MNHEY and SMNVEV (reference sequence). The CDR3 sequence is CASSFVQRGEQFF. DNA of the CDR3: TGTGCCAGCAGTTTCGTCCAGAGGGGTGAGCAGTTCTTC.

Ten or more counts support this clonotype. This chain connects TRBV5-5 to TRBJ2-1; perhaps TRBD1 as D (6 bases). V shed 0 bases and J shed 4 bases, with 17 bases lying between them. CDR1 and CDR2 from the germline V gene are SGHKS and YYEKEE (reference sequence). CDR3 length: 17 amino acids. The chain's CDR3 is CASSLAEAGVQYNEQFF. In nucleotides, the CDR3 is TGTGCCAGCAGCTTGGCCGAGGCAGGGGTGCAGTACAATGAGCAGTTCTTC.

The chain employs TRBV6-4 and TRBJ1-6; D might be TRBD1 (6 bases). Germline V gives CDR1 MRHNA, CDR2 SNTAGT. Trimming cost V 0 bases and J 11 bases, with 8 bases left between them. The CDR3 consists of 13 residues. The CDR3 is CASSDSGQTPLHF. The CDR3 bases are TGTGCCAGCAGTGACTCAGGACAGACACCCCTCCACTTT.

In DNA form, the CDR3 reads TGTGCCAGTAGTATATCTCGCCTCAGGGGGCATACCGGGGAGCTGTTTTTT. Amino acid sequence: CASSISRLRGHTGELFF. The rearrangement uses TRBV19 and TRBJ2-2; 8 bases are a match to TRBD1. The CDR3 loop spans 17 amino acids. After removal of 2 bases from V and 5 bases from J, the junction contained 10 bases not matched to a gene. Germline CDR1 is LNHDA and CDR2 is SQIVND (reference sequence).

The sample holds many counts of this clonotype. This chain joins TRBV7-9 and TRBJ1-1; weak D call: TRBD1 (5 bases). The CDR3 runs 16 residues. Germline V gene lookup returns CDR1 SEHNR and CDR2 FQNEAQ (reference sequence). V was shortened by 4 bases and J by 7 bases, with 22 bases between the two germline ends. The CDR3 DNA reads as TGTGCCAGCAGCTCTCGACACGACAGCCTATTTGGTGAAGCTTTCTTT. Amino acid sequence: CASSSRHDSLFGEAFF.

This clonotype occurred a few times. The chain couples TRBV15 to TRBJ1-5, with no clear D. Germline CDR1 is LNHNV and CDR2 is YYDKDF (reference sequence). Trimming left V 0 bases short and J 9 bases short, with 9 bases between. The CDR3 totals 13 residues. CDR3: CATSRDLLGPQHF. The DNA for the CDR3 is TGTGCCACCAGCAGAGATCTTTTGGGGCCCCAGCATTTT.

This chain joins TRBV4-2 and TRBJ1-5, with 8 bases matching TRBD1. Germline-derived CDR1 and CDR2 are LGHNA and YNFKEQ. There are 17 residues in the CDR3. V gave up 0 bases and J gave up 7 bases; unmatched junction bases: 11. For the CDR3, the DNA is TGTGCCAGCAGCCAAGATCTAGACAGGGGTTTGAGGCAGCCCCAGCATTTT. Residues: CASSQDLDRGLRQPQHF.

The chain carries TRBV7-2 and TRBJ2-5; TRBD2 matches 12 bases. The CDR3 is made up of 17 amino acids. Per the germline V gene, CDR1 is SGHTA and CDR2 is FQGNSA. V trimming: 1 base; J trimming: 3 bases; junction bases outside the gene matches: 6. CDR3 sequence: CASSLGSGLAGKETQYF. The CDR3 nucleotides are TGTGCCAGCAGCTTAGGATCGGGACTAGCGGGCAAAGAGACCCAGTACTTC.

This clonotype has only a few counts. The gene calls are TRBV27 and TRBJ2-3; no firm D call. Trimming stripped 6 bases from V and 6 bases from J, with 10 bases between. The CDR3 consists of 12 residues. CDR1 is MNHEY and CDR2 is SMNVEV in the germline V gene (reference sequence). In DNA, the CDR3 is TGTGCCAGCAGGAACGATGGGGATACGCAGTATTTT. Its protein is CASRNDGDTQYF.

This clonotype has only a few counts. The CDR3 DNA reads as TGCAGCGGGGGGTGGGAAGAGACCCAGTACTTC. Translation gives CSGGWEETQYF. This chain connects TRBV29-1 to TRBJ2-5; D could derive from TRBD1 or TRBD2 (5 bases each). This CDR3 comprises 11 residues. Germline CDR1 and CDR2: SQVTM and ANQGSEA. V lost 7 bases and J lost 3, with 9 bases in between.

This clonotype was detected a few times. This chain uses TRBV10-3 with TRBJ1-2, with 9 bases fitting TRBD1. CDR1 ENHRY and CDR2 SYGVKD come from the germline V gene. With V trimmed by 6 bases and J by 6 bases, 8 bases remained unmatched. The CDR3 spans 14 residues. The CDR3 loop is CAISGLQGADGYTF. In nucleotides, the CDR3 is TGTGCCATCAGCGGATTACAGGGGGCTGATGGCTACACCTTC.

This clonotype was seen ten or more times. The chain combines TRBV5-1 with TRBJ2-3; unclear D gene. Trimming stripped 0 bases from V and 0 bases from J, with 14 bases between. The CDR3 extends over 17 amino acids. Per germline, CDR1 SGHRS and CDR2 YFSETQ. CDR3 sequence (DNA): TGCGCCAGCAGCTTGGGCCCGAGACTCGGGAGCACAGATACGCAGTATTTT. Protein: CASSLGPRLGSTDTQYF.

This chain links TRBV10-3 with TRBJ1-2; D is unresolved. V was shortened by 4 bases and J by 3 bases, with 6 bases between the two germline ends. The CDR3 is 12 residues long. From germline, CDR1 is ENHRY and CDR2 SYGVKD. The DNA for the CDR3 is TGTGCCATCAGTGGGGCAGACTATGGCTACACCTTC. As protein: CAISGADYGYTF.

This clonotype was counted a few times. This sequence joins TRBV10-3 and TRBJ2-7; TRBD1 matches 12 bases. The length of the CDR3 is 16 residues. CDR1 is ENHRY and CDR2 is SYGVKD in the germline V gene. Losses at the gene ends were 6 bases for V and 4 bases for J; bases not matched to a gene: 10. CDR3 residues: CAIRQPGQGAVYEQYF. DNA for the CDR3: TGTGCCATCAGACAACCGGGACAGGGGGCCGTATACGAGCAGTACTTC.

This clonotype was recorded a few times. Here the CDR3 reads CASSENSLSSYNEQFF. CDR3 bases: TGTGCCAGCAGCGAGAATTCTCTAAGCTCCTACAATGAGCAGTTCTTC. The V call is TRBV7-6, the J call TRBJ2-1; D not resolved. Germline values: CDR1 SGHVS, CDR2 FNYEAQ. Deletions cut 5 bases from V and 0 bases from J, with 14 bases between. CDR3 length: 16 residues.

The CDR3 DNA sequence: TGTGCCAGCAGTCGGGGGGGGAAACCCCAGCATTTT. As protein: CASSRGGKPQHF. The V and J genes are TRBV9 and TRBJ1-5; D possibly corresponds to TRBD1 (5 bases). The CDR3 has 12 amino acids. Germline V lookup: CDR1 SGDLS, CDR2 YYNGEE. V lost 5 bases and J 10 bases, leaving 13 bases between the germline ends.

This clonotype was found many times. The J gene is TRBJ1-2, the V gene TRBV24-1, with D uncertain. The V gene's germline CDR1 is KGHDR and CDR2 SFDVKD. This CDR3 is 11 amino acids long. Trimming took off 5 bases at V and 5 bases at J, with 5 bases between the two ends. CDR3 loop: CATSGGYGYTF. CDR3 sequence (DNA): TGTGCCACCAGTGGGGGTTATGGCTACACCTTC.

This clonotype was recorded at least ten times. The chain carries TRBV27 and TRBJ2-7; D gene ambiguous. CDR1 and CDR2 from the germline V gene are MNHEY and SMNVEV (reference sequence). V gave up 0 bases and J gave up 5 bases, with 11 bases separating them. The length of the CDR3 is 14 residues. CDR3 DNA: TGTGCCAGCAGTTTATCGTTACCTGGGGACGAGCAGTACTTC. It is translated as CASSLSLPGDEQYF.

The V call is TRBV29-1, the J call TRBJ1-2, with 9 bases lining up with TRBD1. Germline loops: CDR1 SQVTM, CDR2 ANQGSEA. The length of the CDR3 is 12 residues. Trimming at V came to 6 bases and at J to 4 bases, leaving 3 bases not matched to a gene. This CDR3 reads CSVPDRGYGYTF. CDR3 nucleotide sequence: TGCAGCGTCCCGGACAGGGGCTATGGCTACACCTTC.

This clonotype has only a few counts. V gene TRBV10-3 combines with J gene TRBJ1-1, with D unclear. The CDR3 is made up of 13 amino acids. The germline CDR1 and CDR2 sequences are ENHRY and SYGVKD. Between the trimmed V and J ends, which lost 0 bases and 11 bases, there was a span of 13 bases. The CDR3 protein is CAISESFGVLAFF. CDR3 DNA sequence: TGTGCCATCAGTGAGTCGTTCGGGGTGTTGGCTTTCTTT.

V usage is TRBV7-9 and J usage is TRBJ2-5; 8 bases are shared with TRBD1. J lost 2 bases, V lost 5 bases, and 10 bases had no gene match. The germline CDR1 and CDR2 sequences are SEHNR and FQNEAQ (reference sequence). The CDR3 covers 16 residues. CDR3 sequence (DNA): TGTGCCAGCAGCCCCCCTGGACAGGGAGTACAAGAGACCCAGTACTTC. As protein: CASSPPGQGVQETQYF. Variable domain in full (rest from reference TRBV7-9 and TRBJ2-5): DTGVSQNPRHKITKRGQNVTFRCDPISEHNRLYWYRQTLGQGPEFLTYFQNEAQLEKSRLLSDRFSAERPKGSFSTLEIQRTEQGDSAMYLCASSPPGQGVQETQYFGPGTRLLVL.

This clonotype has just one count. V and J are TRBV5-1 and TRBJ1-1; 8 bases line up with TRBD1. The CDR3 spans 15 residues. J lost 1 base, V lost 2 bases, and 4 bases had no gene match. CDR1 SGHRS and CDR2 YFSETQ come from the germline V gene. The CDR3 region has the DNA TGCGCCAGCAGCTTTACCGGGACAGGGAACACTGAAGCTTTCTTT. It specifies CASSFTGTGNTEAFF.